A single sample is the source of the 26 T cell receptor beta chains below, sequenced in a study of cytomegalovirus exposure and HLA in healthy donors. PCR was performed using 60 Vbeta and 13 Jbeta primers. TCRdb's table, derived via immunoSEQ multiplex PCR, lists solely in-frame clones and lacks some. This table has roughly 160,000 clones, roughly 80% appearing once. Sample: PBMCs. Receptors originate from a young woman in good health and CMV-seropositive.

Comment on this clone: A junction boundary mismatches the germline segment, possibly from a read error. The chain is built from TRBV6-5 and TRBJ2-7; the match to TRBD2 covers 10 bases. The germline gives CDR1 MNHEY, CDR2 SVGAGI. The CDR3 contains 11 residues. CDR3 in DNA: TGTGCCAGCAGTTACTCGGGACTAGCGTTCTTC. Its translation: CASSYSGLAFF.

The rearrangement uses TRBV19 and TRBJ1-2; TRBD1 aligns across 7 bases. Germline CDR1 and CDR2: LNHDA and SQIVND (reference sequence). With V trimmed by 8 bases and J by 1 base, 4 bases remained unmatched. CDR3 length equals 13 residues. The CDR3 coding sequence is TGTGCCAGTCGGCCAGGGGGTAACTATGGCTACACCTTC. Amino acid sequence: CASRPGGNYGYTF.

The V and J genes are TRBV7-2 and TRBJ2-7; 9 nucleotides match TRBD1. The CDR3 is 13 residues long. Germline values: CDR1 SGHTA, CDR2 FQGNSA. Trimming removed 5 bases from V and 3 bases from J; junction bases left unmatched: 2. CDR3 coding DNA: TGTGCCAGCAGCCGGACAGGGGTCTACGAGCAGTACTTC. Encoded protein: CASSRTGVYEQYF.

The chain employs TRBV19 and TRBJ1-2; 12 nucleotides line up with TRBD1. This CDR3 has 16 amino acids. Germline V lookup: CDR1 LNHDA, CDR2 SQIVND (reference sequence). The V segment lost 6 bases and the J segment 3 bases; nucleotides outside the gene matches: 8. CDR3 amino acids: CASRWGQGAHDYGYTF. CDR3 DNA sequence: TGTGCCAGTAGATGGGGACAGGGGGCCCACGACTATGGCTACACCTTC.

The chain has TRBV6-6 and TRBJ2-7; TRBD2 is a possible D gene (6 bases). The V and J ends lost 6 bases and 0 bases respectively, with 12 bases between them. The CDR3 is made up of 14 amino acids. Germline lookup yields CDR1 MNHNY and CDR2 SVGAGI (reference sequence). The DNA for the CDR3 is TGTGCCAGCAGGCTGGGGGGAAGCTCCTACGAGCAGTACTTC. This translates into CASRLGGSSYEQYF.

The chain joins TRBV9 to TRBJ2-5, with TRBD2 identical over 12 bases. The germline V gene encodes CDR1 SGDLS and CDR2 YYNGEE. The CDR3 consists of 15 residues. V gave up 4 bases and J gave up 1 base; unmatched junction bases: 2. CDR3 coding DNA: TGTGCCAGCAGCCGGACTAGCGGGGTCCAAGAGACCCAGTACTTC. Translated, it gives CASSRTSGVQETQYF. The whole variable domain, remainder taken from reference TRBV9 and TRBJ2-5, is DSGVTQTPKHLITATGQRVTLRCSPRSGDLSVYWYQQSLDQGLQFLIQYYNGEERAKGNILERFSAQQFPDLHSELNLSSLELGDSALYFCASSRTSGVQETQYFGPGTRLLVL.

The CDR3 bases are TGTGCCAGCAGACGGGGTGGGACTTTAGATACGCAGTATTTT. Its translation: CASRRGGTLDTQYF. The V gene is TRBV2, the J gene TRBJ2-3; possible D gene TRBD2, 6 bases. The CDR3 covers 14 residues. Trimming cost V 6 bases and J 5 bases, with 15 bases left between them. Germline V gives CDR1 SNHLY, CDR2 FYNNEI.

The chain carries TRBV6-1 and TRBJ1-2; perhaps TRBD1 as D (5 bases). Trimming shortened V by 2 bases and J by 7 bases, and 8 bases separated the two germline ends. The length of the CDR3 is 12 residues. CDR1 is MNHNS, CDR2 SASEGT, per germline. The CDR3 sequence is CASSERTSGYTF. The CDR3 DNA is TGTGCCAGCAGTGAAAGGACATCTGGCTACACCTTC.

The gene calls are TRBV7-9 and TRBJ2-7; possibly TRBD1 for D (6 bases). This CDR3 contains 14 residues. Deletions cut 8 bases from V and 5 bases from J, with 19 bases between. Germline CDR1 is SEHNR and CDR2 is FQNEAQ (reference sequence). CDR3 nucleotide sequence: TGTGCCAGCGGCAACAGGGAAAAGGTCGACGAGCAGTACTTC. Translating it yields CASGNREKVDEQYF.

The rearrangement joins TRBV6-1 to TRBJ2-2; TRBD1 agrees at 8 bases. Germline V gene sequence: CDR1 MNHNS, CDR2 SASEGT. V was pared by 8 bases and J by 3 bases, with 5 bases of the junction left unmatched. The CDR3 spans 14 residues. The CDR3 nucleotides read TGTGCCAGCGGACAGGGACGATACACCGGGGAGCTGTTTTTT. It yields the protein CASGQGRYTGELFF.

This rearrangement joins TRBV7-3 to TRBJ1-1; D not resolved. Germline lookup yields CDR1 SGHTA and CDR2 FQGTGA. With 0 bases removed from V and 8 bases from J, the gap between germline ends came to 7 bases. This CDR3 contains 12 residues. CDR3 nucleotide sequence: TGTGCCAGCAGCTTAACGGGCCGGGAAGCTTTCTTT. It encodes CASSLTGREAFF.

The chain couples TRBV5-5 to TRBJ2-7; possibly TRBD2 for D (6 bases). CDR3 length: 14 residues. Looked up from germline, CDR1 is SGHKS and CDR2 is YYEKEE (reference sequence). The V gene lost 0 bases and the J gene lost 1 base, with 8 bases spanning the gap. CDR3 residues: CASSLGSGSYEQYF. DNA of the CDR3: TGTGCCAGCAGCTTGGGTAGCGGTTCCTACGAGCAGTACTTC.

J is TRBJ1-1 and V is TRBV2, with D perhaps matching TRBD1 (5 bases). The CDR3 covers 16 residues. The germline gives CDR1 SNHLY, CDR2 FYNNEI. The V end lost 6 bases, the J end lost 1 base, and 18 bases lay between the germline ends. Here the CDR3 reads CASRKYGGLGNTEAFF. The CDR3 DNA sequence: TGTGCCAGCAGGAAATACGGGGGATTGGGGAACACTGAAGCTTTCTTT. Complete variable domain (other parts from reference TRBV2 and TRBJ1-1): EPEVTQTPSHQVTQMGQEVILRCVPISNHLYFYWYRQILGQKVEFLVSFYNNEISEKSEIFDDQFSVERPDGSNFTLKIRSTKLEDSAMYFCASRKYGGLGNTEAFFGQGTRLTVV.

The rearrangement links TRBV25-1 to TRBJ2-1, with 14 bases identical to TRBD2. Germline loops: CDR1 MGHDK, CDR2 SYGVNS. The length of the CDR3 is 17 residues. The V and J ends lost 5 bases and 5 bases, in that order; junction bases with no gene match: 8. The CDR3 reads CASSLKGTSGGDNEQFF. In DNA, the CDR3 is TGTGCCAGCAGTTTAAAAGGGACTAGCGGGGGCGACAATGAGCAGTTCTTC.

The chain couples TRBV5-6 to TRBJ2-5; perhaps TRBD1 as D (6 bases). The CDR3 loop spans 17 amino acids. Germline V gene lookup returns CDR1 SGHDT and CDR2 YYEEEE. Trimming cost V 0 bases and J 4 bases, with 19 bases left between them. The CDR3 loop reads CASSLVKSGLGAETQYF. The CDR3 DNA reads as TGTGCCAGCAGCTTGGTTAAATCGGGGTTGGGGGCAGAGACCCAGTACTTC.

The rearrangement uses TRBV18 and TRBJ1-2; 8 bases line up with TRBD1. V dropped 8 bases and J dropped 0; count of bases not matched to a gene: 5. The CDR3 spans 14 residues. Germline V lookup: CDR1 KGHSH, CDR2 LQKENI. As DNA, the CDR3 is TGTGCCAGCCGCGGACAGGGTCCTAACTATGGCTACACCTTC. It is translated as CASRGQGPNYGYTF.

The chain links TRBV2 to TRBJ2-2; possibly TRBD1 for D (5 bases). The CDR3 has 14 amino acids. V lost 8 bases, J lost 3 bases, and 13 bases lay in between. Germline V lookup: CDR1 SNHLY, CDR2 FYNNEI. CDR3 in amino acids: CASRPDTHTGELFF. As DNA, the CDR3 is TGTGCCAGCCGACCGGACACCCACACCGGGGAGCTGTTTTTT.

J is TRBJ2-3 and V is TRBV15, with a possible D match to TRBD1 (5 bases). The V gene's germline CDR1 is LNHNV and CDR2 YYDKDF (reference sequence). This CDR3 has 12 residues. V dropped 6 bases and J dropped 3 bases, with 7 bases sitting between them. The CDR3 sequence: CATRQGTDTQYF. The CDR3 region has the DNA TGTGCCACCAGGCAGGGAACAGATACGCAGTATTTT.

The chain is built from TRBV28 and TRBJ1-5; the D gene is possibly TRBD1 (6 bases). This CDR3 contains 13 residues. Trimming shortened V by 5 bases and J by 4 bases, and 9 bases separated the two germline ends. Germline V gene sequence: CDR1 MDHEN, CDR2 SYDVKM. The CDR3: CASSVQGNQPQHF. As DNA, the CDR3 is TGTGCCAGCAGTGTGCAGGGGAATCAGCCCCAGCATTTT.

This chain links TRBV11-2 with TRBJ2-7, with TRBD1 matching 10 bases. The CDR3 consists of 16 residues. Germline V gene lookup returns CDR1 SGHAT and CDR2 FQNNGV. V was clipped by 5 bases and J by 12 bases; unmatched bases: 19. In DNA form, the CDR3 reads TGTGCCAGCAGCCCTACGGGGATTTTGACAGGGGGCTCCCGGTACTTC. It encodes CASSPTGILTGGSRYF.

This rearrangement joins TRBV7-2 to TRBJ1-2; D remains ambiguous. The CDR3 is 15 residues long. CDR1 and CDR2 (germline): SGHTA, FQGNSA. V lost 3 bases and J lost 5, with 16 bases in between. The CDR3 loop is CASSLARRSTYGYTF. The CDR3 DNA is TGTGCCAGCAGCTTGGCAAGGAGATCGACGTATGGCTACACCTTC.

The chain has TRBV19 and TRBJ1-1; D is undetermined. V was clipped by 5 bases and J by 1 base, with 5 bases between them. The CDR3 covers 12 residues. Germline V lookup: CDR1 LNHDA, CDR2 SQIVND (reference sequence). For the CDR3, the DNA is TGTGCCAGTAGTCCTTCGAACACTGAAGCTTTCTTT. Encoded protein: CASSPSNTEAFF.

The chain is built from TRBV9 and TRBJ2-7, with TRBD1 as a possible D gene (7 bases). The CDR3 runs 15 residues. Trimming took off 4 bases at V and 6 bases at J, with 20 bases between the two ends. The germline gives CDR1 SGDLS, CDR2 YYNGEE. The CDR3 spells CASSLSGGQNAEQYF. The CDR3 bases are TGTGCCAGCAGCCTTTCAGGGGGGCAAAACGCCGAGCAGTACTTC.

About this clone itself: One end of the junction varies from germline; a read error may be responsible. This rearrangement joins TRBV11-2 to TRBJ2-7, with 9 bases identical to TRBD2. Germline CDR1 SGHAT, CDR2 FQNNGV. CDR3 length: 16 amino acids. DNA for the CDR3: TGTGCCAGCAACTTAGCGGGCGGGAGGGCCGGGAAAGAGCAGTACTTC. It yields the protein CASNLAGGRAGKEQYF.

This clone appeared a few times. This chain links TRBV2 with TRBJ2-3, with TRBD1 as a possible D gene (6 bases). The CDR3 sequence is 15 residues long. Germline V gene sequence: CDR1 SNHLY, CDR2 FYNNEI. The germline V and J ends were trimmed by 6 bases and 2 bases, with 15 bases remaining between them. The chain's CDR3 is CASRQGFISTDTQYF. Written as DNA, the CDR3 is TGTGCCAGCAGACAGGGCTTTATTTCCACAGATACGCAGTATTTT.

This rearrangement joins TRBV15 to TRBJ1-5, with D perhaps TRBD1 (6 bases). The V end was cut by 8 bases, the J end by 4 bases, with 9 bases between. The germline CDR1 and CDR2 sequences are LNHNV and YYDKDF (reference sequence). The CDR3 length is 12 residues. The CDR3, as DNA: TGTGCCACCGGGGGGGCTAATCAGCCCCAGCATTTT. Translation gives CATGGANQPQHF.